This T cell receptor beta chain emerged from a study of CD8 T cells in ankylosing spondylitis. Per germline, CDR1 KGHSH and CDR2 LQKENI. Deletions cut 3 bases from V and 4 bases from J, with 12 bases between. The CDR3 loop spans 14 amino acids. For TCR beta, libraries came from quantitative 5'-RACE with molecular barcodes. TCRdb called the 5' RACE reads again in MiXCR, with one record for every CDR3 protein. The top ten hold about 20% of the sample, which has 670,000 or so distinct CDR3 sequences, roughly 19% seen once. Study outcomes and limitations: In reactive arthritis synovial fluid and blood, some motif variants had been reported before. Characteristic of ankylosing spondylitis blood, it appeared, was a TCR beta motif comprising roughly eight highly homologous variants. From matched ankylosing spondylitis synovial fluid, disease-linked clones were reportedly recovered at significantly enriched levels.

Note on this clonotype: What it binds is unknown.

The sequence was collected from a male donor with ankylosing spondylitis. Sequencing input: blood, either unsorted or a sorted T cell fraction (not recorded which). The V gene is TRBV18, the J gene TRBJ2-5, with D perhaps matching TRBD1 (7 bases). This CDR3 is CASSPFQGGETQYF. CDR3 nucleotide sequence: TGTGCCAGCTCACCTTTTCAGGGGGGAGAGACCCAGTACTTC. The variable domain in full, with the rest retrieved from reference TRBV18 and TRBJ2-5, is NAGVMQNPRHLVRRRGQEARLRCSPMKGHSHVYWYRQLPEEGLKFMVYLQKENIIDESGMPKERFSAEFPKEGPSILRIQQVVRGDSAAYFCASSPFQGGETQYFGPGTRLLVL.